The clone carrying this TCR beta chain was detected only once. This entry belongs to a study of blood T cell repertoires in COVID-19. About the study: In each case, the material was cDNA or gDNA derived from T cells, B-cell-depleted T cells, or PBMCs.

Sequencing was performed with immunoSEQ multiplex PCR; in TCRdb, only in-frame clones are kept and a portion is missing. Of just under 65,000 clones in the sample, around four fifths were seen once. The CDR3 has 13 amino acids. Germline values: CDR1 KGHSH, CDR2 LQKENI. V was shortened by 3 bases and J by 6 bases, with 12 bases between the two germline ends. Sample: peripheral blood. The TCR originated in a man aged 60 to 69 with COVID-19, enrolled during active disease. The rearrangement joins TRBV18 to TRBJ2-7; D may be TRBD1 (6 bases). The CDR3 loop is CASSPDSRGEQYF. Written as DNA, the CDR3 is TGTGCCAGCTCACCGGACAGTAGAGGCGAGCAGTACTTC.